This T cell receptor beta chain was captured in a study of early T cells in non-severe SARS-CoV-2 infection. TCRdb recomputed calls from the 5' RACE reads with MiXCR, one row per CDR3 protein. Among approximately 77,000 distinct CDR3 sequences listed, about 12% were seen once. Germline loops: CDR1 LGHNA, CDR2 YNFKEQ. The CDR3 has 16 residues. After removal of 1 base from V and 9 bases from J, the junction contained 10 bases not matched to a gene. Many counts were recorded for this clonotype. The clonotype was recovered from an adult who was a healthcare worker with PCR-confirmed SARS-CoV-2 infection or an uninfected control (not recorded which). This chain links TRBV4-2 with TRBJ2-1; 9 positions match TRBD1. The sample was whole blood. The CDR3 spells CASSQGGTGPYGEQFF. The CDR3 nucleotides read TGTGCCAGCAGCCAAGGAGGGACAGGGCCCTACGGTGAGCAGTTCTTC.